This T cell receptor (beta chain) came from a study of T cell responses to AZD1222 COVID-19 vaccine. Overall study findings and caveats: Regions 160-218 and 743-854 dominated among vaccine-associated CD4 TCRs spanning spike. Spike-specific TCR breadth and depth grew following two AZD1222 doses.

Repertoires were generated with immunoSEQ multiplex PCR, while TCRdb's copy carries only in-frame clones and drops some. The sample holds fewer than 70,000 clones, around 90% seen once. This clone was picked up a small number of times. The antigen remains unidentified. CDR1 SNHLY and CDR2 FYNNEI come from the germline V gene. V shed 4 bases, J shed 4 bases, and the junction held 3 bases outside the gene matches. The CDR3 has 13 residues. This TCR was sampled from an adult in good health. The J gene is TRBJ1-2, the V gene TRBV2; 7 nucleotides match TRBD1. Sequenced here: peripheral blood, sampled on day 0 of AZD1222 vaccination. CDR3 sequence: CASSGDSGYGYTF. CDR3 nucleotide sequence: TGTGCCAGCAGTGGGGACAGCGGCTATGGCTACACCTTC.